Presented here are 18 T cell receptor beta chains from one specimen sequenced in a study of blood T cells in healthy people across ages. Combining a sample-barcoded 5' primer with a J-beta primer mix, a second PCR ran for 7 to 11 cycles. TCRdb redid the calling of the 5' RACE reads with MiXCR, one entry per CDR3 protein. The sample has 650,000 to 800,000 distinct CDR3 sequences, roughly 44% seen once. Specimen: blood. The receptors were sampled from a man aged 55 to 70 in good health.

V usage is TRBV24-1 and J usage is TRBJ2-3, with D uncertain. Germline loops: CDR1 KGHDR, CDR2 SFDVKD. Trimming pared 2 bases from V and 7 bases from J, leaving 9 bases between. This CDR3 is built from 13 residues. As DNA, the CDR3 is TGTGCCACCAGTGATTCGGCGGTGCATACGCAGTATTTT. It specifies CATSDSAVHTQYF.

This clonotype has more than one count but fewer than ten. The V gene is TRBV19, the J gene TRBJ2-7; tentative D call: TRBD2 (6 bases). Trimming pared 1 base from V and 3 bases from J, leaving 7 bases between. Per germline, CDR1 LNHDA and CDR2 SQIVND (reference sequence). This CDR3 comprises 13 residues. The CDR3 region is CASSIGRDYEQYF. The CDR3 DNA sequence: TGTGCCAGTAGTATAGGGCGGGACTACGAGCAGTACTTC.

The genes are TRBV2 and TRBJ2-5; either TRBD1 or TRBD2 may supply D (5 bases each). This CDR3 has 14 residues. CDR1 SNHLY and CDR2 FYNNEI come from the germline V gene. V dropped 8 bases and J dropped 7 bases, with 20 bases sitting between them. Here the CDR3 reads CASGDRRPVGTQYF. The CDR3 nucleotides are TGTGCCAGCGGGGACCGTAGACCTGTGGGGACCCAGTACTTC.

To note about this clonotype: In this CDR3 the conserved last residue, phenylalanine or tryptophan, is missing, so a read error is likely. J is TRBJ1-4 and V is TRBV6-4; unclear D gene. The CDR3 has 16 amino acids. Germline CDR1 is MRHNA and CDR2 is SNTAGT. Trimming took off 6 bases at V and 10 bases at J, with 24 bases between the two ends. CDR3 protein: CASSAPGQSFGGKLFL. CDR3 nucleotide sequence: TGTGCCAGCAGCGCCCCTGGCCAGTCGTTCGGTGGAAAACTGTTTTTA.

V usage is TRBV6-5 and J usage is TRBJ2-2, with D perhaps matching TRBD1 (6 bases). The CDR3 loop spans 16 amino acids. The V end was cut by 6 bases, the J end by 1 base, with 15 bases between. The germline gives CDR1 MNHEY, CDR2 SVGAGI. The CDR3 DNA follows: TGTGCCAGCAGAAGTCAGGGGACCTTGAACACCGGGGAGCTGTTTTTT. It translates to CASRSQGTLNTGELFF.

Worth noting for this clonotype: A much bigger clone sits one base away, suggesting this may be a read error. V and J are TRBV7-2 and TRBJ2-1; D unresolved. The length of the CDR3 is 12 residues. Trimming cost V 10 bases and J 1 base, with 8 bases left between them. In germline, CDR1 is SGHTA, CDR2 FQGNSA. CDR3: CANTPSYNEQFF. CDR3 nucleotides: TGTGCCAACACCCCATCCTACAATGAGCAGTTCTTC.

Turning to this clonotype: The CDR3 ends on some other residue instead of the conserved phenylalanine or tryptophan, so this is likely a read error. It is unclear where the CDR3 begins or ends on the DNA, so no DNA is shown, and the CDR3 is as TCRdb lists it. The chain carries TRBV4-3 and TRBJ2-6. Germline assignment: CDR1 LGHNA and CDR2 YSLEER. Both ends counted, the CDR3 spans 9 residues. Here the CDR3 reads CASSQRPAS.

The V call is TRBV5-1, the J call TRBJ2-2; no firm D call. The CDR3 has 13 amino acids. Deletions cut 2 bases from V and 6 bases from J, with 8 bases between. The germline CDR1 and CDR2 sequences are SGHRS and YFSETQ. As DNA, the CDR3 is TGCGCCAGCAGCTTCCTAACCGCCGGGGAGCTGTTTTTT. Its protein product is CASSFLTAGELFF.

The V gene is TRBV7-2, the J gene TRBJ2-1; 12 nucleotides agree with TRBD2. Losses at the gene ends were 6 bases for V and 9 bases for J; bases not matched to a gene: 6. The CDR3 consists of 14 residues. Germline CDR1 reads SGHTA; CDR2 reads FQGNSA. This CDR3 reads CASRLAGGPGEQFF. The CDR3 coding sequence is TGTGCCAGCAGGCTAGCGGGGGGGCCAGGTGAGCAGTTCTTC.

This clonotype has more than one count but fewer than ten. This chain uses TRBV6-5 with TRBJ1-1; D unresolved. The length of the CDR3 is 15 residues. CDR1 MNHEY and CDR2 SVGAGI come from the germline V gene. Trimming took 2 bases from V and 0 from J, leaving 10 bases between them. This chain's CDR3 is CASSYKGSMNTEAFF. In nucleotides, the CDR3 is TGTGCCAGCAGTTACAAAGGGAGCATGAACACTGAAGCTTTCTTT.

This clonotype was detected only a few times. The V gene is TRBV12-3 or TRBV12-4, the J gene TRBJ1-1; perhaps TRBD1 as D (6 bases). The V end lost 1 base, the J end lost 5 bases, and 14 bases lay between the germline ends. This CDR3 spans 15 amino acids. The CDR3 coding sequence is TGTGCCAGCAGTTTAGAGGCAGGGGCGGGAACTGAAGCTTTCTTT. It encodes CASSLEAGAGTEAFF.

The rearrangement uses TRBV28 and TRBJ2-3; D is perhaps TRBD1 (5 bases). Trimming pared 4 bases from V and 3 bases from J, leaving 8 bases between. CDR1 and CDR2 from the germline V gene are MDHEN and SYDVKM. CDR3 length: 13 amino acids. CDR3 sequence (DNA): TGTGCCAGCAGTTCAGGGATGACAGATACGCAGTATTTT. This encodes CASSSGMTDTQYF. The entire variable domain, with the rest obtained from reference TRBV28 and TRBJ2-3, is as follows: DVKVTQSSRYLVKRTGEKVFLECVQDMDHENMFWYRQDPGLGLRLIYFSYDVKMKEKGDIPEGYSVSREKKERFSLILESASTNQTSMYLCASSSGMTDTQYFGPGTRLTVL.

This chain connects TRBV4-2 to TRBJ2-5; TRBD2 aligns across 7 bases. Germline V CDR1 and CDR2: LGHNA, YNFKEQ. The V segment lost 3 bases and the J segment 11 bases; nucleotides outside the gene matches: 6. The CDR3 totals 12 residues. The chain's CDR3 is CASSQQSGAQYF. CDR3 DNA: TGTGCCAGCAGCCAGCAAAGCGGGGCGCAGTACTTC.

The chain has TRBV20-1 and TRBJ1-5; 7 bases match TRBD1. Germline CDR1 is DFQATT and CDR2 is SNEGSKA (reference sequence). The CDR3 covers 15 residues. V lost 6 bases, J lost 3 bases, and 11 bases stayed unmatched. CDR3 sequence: CSALGAGGYNQPQHF. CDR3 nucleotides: TGCAGTGCCCTGGGGGCAGGGGGATACAATCAGCCCCAGCATTTT.

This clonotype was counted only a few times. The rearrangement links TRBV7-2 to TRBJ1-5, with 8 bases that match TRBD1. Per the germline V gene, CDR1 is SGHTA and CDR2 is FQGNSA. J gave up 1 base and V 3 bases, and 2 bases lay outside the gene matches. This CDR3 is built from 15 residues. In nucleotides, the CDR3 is TGTGCCAGCAGCTTGCAGGGGGCAAGCAATCAGCCCCAGCATTTT. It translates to CASSLQGASNQPQHF. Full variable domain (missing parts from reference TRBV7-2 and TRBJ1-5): GAGVSQSPSNKVTEKGKDVELRCDPISGHTALYWYRQSLGQGLEFLIYFQGNSAPDKSGLPSDRFSAERTGGSVSTLTIQRTQQEDSAVYLCASSLQGASNQPQHFGDGTRLSIL.

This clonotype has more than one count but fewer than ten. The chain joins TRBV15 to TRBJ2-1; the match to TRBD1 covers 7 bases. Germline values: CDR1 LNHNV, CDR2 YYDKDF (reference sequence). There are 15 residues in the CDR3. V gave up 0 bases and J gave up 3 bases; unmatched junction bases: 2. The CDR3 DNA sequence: TGTGCCACCAGCAGAGATCGGGACAGCTACAATGAGCAGTTCTTC. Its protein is CATSRDRDSYNEQFF. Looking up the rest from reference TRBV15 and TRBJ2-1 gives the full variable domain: DAMVIQNPRYQVTQFGKPVTLSCSQTLNHNVMYWYQQKSSQAPKLLFHYYDKDFNNEADTPDNFQSRRPNTSFCFLDIRSPGLGDTAMYLCATSRDRDSYNEQFFGPGTRLTVL.

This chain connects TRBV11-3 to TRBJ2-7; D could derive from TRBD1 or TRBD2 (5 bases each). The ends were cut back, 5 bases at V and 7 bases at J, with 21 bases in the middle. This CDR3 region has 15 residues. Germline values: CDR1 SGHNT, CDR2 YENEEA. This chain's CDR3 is CASSHPGRVDNEQYF. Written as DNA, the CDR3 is TGTGCCAGCAGCCACCCGGGACGCGTTGACAATGAGCAGTACTTC.

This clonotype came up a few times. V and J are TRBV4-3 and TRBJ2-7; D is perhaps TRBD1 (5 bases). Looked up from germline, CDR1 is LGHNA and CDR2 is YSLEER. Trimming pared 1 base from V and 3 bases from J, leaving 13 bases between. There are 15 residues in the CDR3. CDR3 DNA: TGCGCCAGCAGCCAAGCTATTACAGGAAACTACGAGCAGTACTTC. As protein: CASSQAITGNYEQYF.